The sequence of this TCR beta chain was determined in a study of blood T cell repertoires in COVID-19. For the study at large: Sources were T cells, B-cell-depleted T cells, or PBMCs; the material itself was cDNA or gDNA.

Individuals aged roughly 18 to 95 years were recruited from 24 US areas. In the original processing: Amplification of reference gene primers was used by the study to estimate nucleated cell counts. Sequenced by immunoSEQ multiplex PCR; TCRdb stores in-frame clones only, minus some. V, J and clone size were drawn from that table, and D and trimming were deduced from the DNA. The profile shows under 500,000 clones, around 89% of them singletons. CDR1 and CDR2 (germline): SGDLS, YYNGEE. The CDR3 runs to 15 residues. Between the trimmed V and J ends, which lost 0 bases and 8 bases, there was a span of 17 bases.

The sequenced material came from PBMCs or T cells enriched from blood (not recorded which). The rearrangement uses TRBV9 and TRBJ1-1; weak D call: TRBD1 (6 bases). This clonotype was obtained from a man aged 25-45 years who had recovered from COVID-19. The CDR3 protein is CASSVGLGADGEAFF. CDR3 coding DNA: TGTGCCAGCAGCGTAGGGCTGGGGGCGGATGGAGAAGCTTTCTTT. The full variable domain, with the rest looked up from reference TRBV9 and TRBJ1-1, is DSGVTQTPKHLITATGQRVTLRCSPRSGDLSVYWYQQSLDQGLQFLIQYYNGEERAKGNILERFSAQQFPDLHSELNLSSLELGDSALYFCASSVGLGADGEAFFGQGTRLTVV.